Below are 13 T cell receptor beta chains sequenced from a single sample in a study of cytomegalovirus exposure and HLA in healthy donors. 13 Jbeta primers and 60 Vbeta primers were used for the PCR. Data came from immunoSEQ multiplex PCR; TCRdb stores just in-frame clones and leaves some out. The data contain roughly 150,000 clones, almost 85% of them singletons. Material: PBMCs. The receptors stem from a man aged 30-40 years in good health and CMV-seronegative.

The chain joins TRBV18 to TRBJ2-2, with D perhaps TRBD1 (6 bases). The CDR3 is 16 amino acids. Germline assignment: CDR1 KGHSH and CDR2 LQKENI. Trimming removed 5 bases at V and 6 bases at J, with 19 bases between. The CDR3: CASSNSRQEVPGELFF. Written as DNA, the CDR3 is TGTGCCAGCTCAAACTCACGACAGGAGGTGCCCGGGGAGCTGTTTTTT. The variable domain in full, completed from reference TRBV18 and TRBJ2-2, reads NAGVMQNPRHLVRRRGQEARLRCSPMKGHSHVYWYRQLPEEGLKFMVYLQKENIIDESGMPKERFSAEFPKEGPSILRIQQVVRGDSAAYFCASSNSRQEVPGELFFGEGSRLTVL.

This sequence joins TRBV30 and TRBJ2-1; weak D call: TRBD2 (5 bases). Trimming cost V 2 bases and J 2 bases, with 10 bases left between them. CDR1 is GTSNPN and CDR2 is SVGIG in the germline V gene (reference sequence). The CDR3 is made up of 14 amino acids. CDR3 loop: CAWSRSGAYNEQFF. DNA for the CDR3: TGTGCCTGGAGTAGGAGCGGAGCCTACAATGAGCAGTTCTTC.

V usage is TRBV7-2 and J usage is TRBJ2-2; 7 bases align to TRBD2. The germline gives CDR1 SGHTA, CDR2 FQGNSA. CDR3 length: 15 residues. V dropped 1 base and J dropped 7; count of bases not matched to a gene: 6. The CDR3 DNA reads as TGTGCCAGCAGCTTAGGAGCGGGACCCGTCGGGGAGCTGTTTTTT. This codes for CASSLGAGPVGELFF.

The chain uses TRBV27 and TRBJ2-1; 7 bases agree with TRBD2. Germline assignment: CDR1 MNHEY and CDR2 SMNVEV (reference sequence). Unmatched junction bases numbered 13, after V lost 8 bases and J lost 6 bases. The CDR3 contains 15 residues. CDR3 loop: CASGLDGTVTNEQFF. CDR3 nucleotides: TGTGCCAGCGGACTAGACGGGACGGTCACCAATGAGCAGTTCTTC.

Details on this clone: The identical CDR3 is also encoded by other nucleotide sequences in the sample. This chain links TRBV6-5 with TRBJ2-5; unclear D gene. Germline V CDR1 and CDR2: MNHEY, SVGAGI. Trimming took off 4 bases at V and 4 bases at J, with 4 bases between the two ends. The CDR3 is 11 residues long. In nucleotides, the CDR3 is TGTGCCAGCAGTTCGCGAGAGACCCAGTACTTC. It is translated as CASSSRETQYF.

The chain is built from TRBV15 and TRBJ2-2; D is undetermined. The CDR3 spans 13 residues. The germline V gene encodes CDR1 LNHNV and CDR2 YYDKDF (reference sequence). The ends were cut back, 3 bases at V and 5 bases at J, with 7 bases in the middle. In nucleotides, the CDR3 is TGTGCCACCAGCAGCAAGACAACCGGGGAGCTGTTTTTT. Translated, it gives CATSSKTTGELFF.

CDR3 in DNA: TGTGCCAGCAGTTTTCTGGGGTCATCGCTAGCCGTGGCAGATACGCAGTATTTT. This encodes CASSFLGSSLAVADTQYF. This sequence joins TRBV28 and TRBJ2-3; D is possibly TRBD2 (5 bases). This CDR3 comprises 18 residues. The V gene lost 3 bases and the J gene lost 4 bases, with 23 bases spanning the gap. Germline CDR1 MDHEN, CDR2 SYDVKM.

The CDR3 region is CASSQVAGGGADTQYF. In DNA form, the CDR3 reads TGTGCCAGCAGCCAAGTAGCGGGAGGGGGGGCAGATACGCAGTATTTT. The V and J genes are TRBV4-2 and TRBJ2-3; 11 bases align to TRBD2. Germline CDR1 and CDR2: LGHNA and YNFKEQ. This CDR3 is 16 amino acids long. The V segment lost 1 base and the J segment 4 bases; nucleotides outside the gene matches: 4.

The rearrangement uses TRBV28 and TRBJ2-5; 9 bases match TRBD1. With V trimmed by 5 bases and J by 5 bases, 6 bases remained unmatched. Germline CDR1 and CDR2: MDHEN and SYDVKM. The CDR3 loop spans 14 amino acids. CDR3 in amino acids: CASSIPTGGETQYF. As DNA, the CDR3 is TGTGCCAGCAGTATTCCGACAGGGGGGGAGACCCAGTACTTC.

The V gene is TRBV7-6, the J gene TRBJ1-1, with D perhaps matching TRBD1 (6 bases). CDR1 SGHVS and CDR2 FNYEAQ come from the germline V gene. Trimming stripped 5 bases from V and 6 bases from J, with 19 bases between. This CDR3 comprises 15 residues. The CDR3 DNA reads as TGTGCCAGCAGCCTACAGGGAGGGACCCCAGCTGAAGCTTTCTTT. This translates into CASSLQGGTPAEAFF.

J is TRBJ1-1 and V is TRBV6-5; weak D call: TRBD1 (5 bases). V was cut by 6 bases and J by 1 base, with 9 bases left in between. Per germline, CDR1 MNHEY and CDR2 SVGAGI. The CDR3 runs to 13 residues. CDR3 loop: CASRTTGNTEAFF. The CDR3, as DNA: TGTGCCAGCAGGACCACAGGGAACACTGAAGCTTTCTTT.

The chain is built from TRBV6-6 and TRBJ2-1, with TRBD1 matching 7 bases. The junction had 7 bases not matched to a gene; V was cut back by 10 bases and J by 4 bases. The germline CDR1 and CDR2 sequences are MNHNY and SVGAGI (reference sequence). CDR3 length: 13 residues. CDR3 residues: CATRTGGYNEQFF. The CDR3 bases are TGTGCCACGCGGACAGGCGGTTACAATGAGCAGTTCTTC.

CDR3 sequence reads: CASSPGQGFHEQYF. DNA for the CDR3: TGTGCCAGCAGCCCGGGACAGGGGTTCCACGAGCAGTACTTC. The V gene is TRBV6-5, the J gene TRBJ2-7; 10 nucleotides match TRBD1. Germline V gives CDR1 MNHEY, CDR2 SVGAGI. This CDR3 region has 14 residues. Trimming took 6 bases from V and 5 from J; bases not matched to a gene: 7.